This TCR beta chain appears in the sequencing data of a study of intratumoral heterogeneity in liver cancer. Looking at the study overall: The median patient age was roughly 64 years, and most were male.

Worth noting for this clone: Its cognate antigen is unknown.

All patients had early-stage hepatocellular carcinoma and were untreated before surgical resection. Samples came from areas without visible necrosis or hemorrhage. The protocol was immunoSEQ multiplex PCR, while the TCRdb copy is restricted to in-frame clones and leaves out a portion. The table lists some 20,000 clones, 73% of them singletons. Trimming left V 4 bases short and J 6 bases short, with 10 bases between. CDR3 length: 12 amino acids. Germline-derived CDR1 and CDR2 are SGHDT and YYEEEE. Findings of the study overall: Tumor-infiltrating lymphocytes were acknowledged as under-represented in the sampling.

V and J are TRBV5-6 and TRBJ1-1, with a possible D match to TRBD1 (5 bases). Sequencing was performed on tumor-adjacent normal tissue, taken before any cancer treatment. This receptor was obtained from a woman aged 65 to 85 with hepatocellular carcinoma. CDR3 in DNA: TGTGCCAGCAGCCGGGGGGTGGCTGAAGCTTTCTTT. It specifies CASSRGVAEAFF. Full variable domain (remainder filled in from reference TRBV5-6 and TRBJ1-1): DAGVTQSPTHLIKTRGQQVTLRCSPKSGHDTVSWYQQALGQGPQFIFQYYEEEERQRGNFPDRFSGHQFPNYSSELNVNALLLGDSALYLCASSRGVAEAFFGQGTRLTVV.